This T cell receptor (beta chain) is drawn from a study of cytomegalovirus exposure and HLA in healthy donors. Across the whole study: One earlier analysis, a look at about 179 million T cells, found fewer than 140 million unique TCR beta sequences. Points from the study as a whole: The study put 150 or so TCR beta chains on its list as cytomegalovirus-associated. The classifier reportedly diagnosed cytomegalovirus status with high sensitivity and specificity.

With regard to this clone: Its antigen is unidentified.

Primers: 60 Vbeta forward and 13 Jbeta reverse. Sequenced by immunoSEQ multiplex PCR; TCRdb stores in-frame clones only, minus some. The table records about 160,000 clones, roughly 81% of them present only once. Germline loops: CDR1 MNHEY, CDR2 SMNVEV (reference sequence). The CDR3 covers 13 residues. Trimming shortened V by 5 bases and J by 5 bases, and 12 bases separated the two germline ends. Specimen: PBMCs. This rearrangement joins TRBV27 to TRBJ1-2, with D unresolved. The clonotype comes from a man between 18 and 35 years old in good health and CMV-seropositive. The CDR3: CASSQSTGYGYTF. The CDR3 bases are TGTGCCAGCAGTCAATCGACGGGTTATGGCTACACCTTC.